A single T cell receptor (beta chain) is shown here with its context. Trimming at V came to 6 bases and at J to 0 bases, leaving 5 bases not matched to a gene. Germline loops: CDR1 MGHRA, CDR2 YSYEKL. The CDR3 runs 16 residues. The data were obtained in a study of control samples from healthy donors and cancer patients. Sequencing used immunoSEQ multiplex PCR; TCRdb keeps in-frame clones, though not all of them. The repertoire holds roughly 160,000 clones, with roughly 95% as singletons. The sample taken for sequencing was blood. The V and J genes are TRBV4-1 and TRBJ2-2; 9 nucleotides match TRBD2. The receptor was derived from a woman in her twenties or thirties in good health. CDR3 loop: CASRAGGETNTGELFF. As DNA, the CDR3 is TGCGCCAGCAGGGCGGGGGGGGAAACGAACACCGGGGAGCTGTTTTTT.